The sequence of this T cell receptor beta chain was determined in a study of blood T cell repertoires in COVID-19. Across the whole study: Sites in the United States, Italy and Spain provided acute and convalescent COVID-19 samples. The cDNA or gDNA used as material had been derived from T cells, B-cell-depleted T cells, or PBMCs.

In the authors' methods: Quantification of nucleated cells was approximated via reference gene primer amplification. This table comes from immunoSEQ multiplex PCR, and its TCRdb copy is limited to in-frame clones, with some not included. Clone size and V and J calls were adopted from that table, with D and trimming inferred from the DNA. The sample has about 100,000 clones; around 87% are singletons. The source material was peripheral blood. The receptor was derived from a man aged 50 or older with acute or convalescent COVID-19.

The CDR3 region has the DNA TGTGCCAGCAGCCACGACGGGGGAGGTACGCAGTATTTT. Its translation: CASSHDGGGTQYF. The gene calls are TRBV3-1 (or the pseudogene TRBV3-2) and TRBJ2-3; a weak D match, TRBD2 (6 bases). Germline values: CDR1 LGHDT, CDR2 YNNKEL (reference sequence). V was clipped by 3 bases and J by 8 bases, with 12 bases between them. The CDR3 is made up of 13 amino acids.